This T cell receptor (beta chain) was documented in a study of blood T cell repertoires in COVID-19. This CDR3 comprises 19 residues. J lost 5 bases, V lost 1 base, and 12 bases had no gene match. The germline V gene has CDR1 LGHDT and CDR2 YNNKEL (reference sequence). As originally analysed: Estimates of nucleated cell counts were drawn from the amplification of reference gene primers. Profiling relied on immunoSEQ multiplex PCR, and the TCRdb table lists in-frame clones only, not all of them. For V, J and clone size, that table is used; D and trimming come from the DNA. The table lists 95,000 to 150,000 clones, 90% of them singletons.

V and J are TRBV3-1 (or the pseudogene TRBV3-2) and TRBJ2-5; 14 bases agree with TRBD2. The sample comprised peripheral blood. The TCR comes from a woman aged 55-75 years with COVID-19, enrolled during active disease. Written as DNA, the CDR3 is TGTGCCAGCAGCCAAGCCGGACTAGCGGGGGGCTCCAGACGGGAGACCCAGTACTTC. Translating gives CASSQAGLAGGSRRETQYF.